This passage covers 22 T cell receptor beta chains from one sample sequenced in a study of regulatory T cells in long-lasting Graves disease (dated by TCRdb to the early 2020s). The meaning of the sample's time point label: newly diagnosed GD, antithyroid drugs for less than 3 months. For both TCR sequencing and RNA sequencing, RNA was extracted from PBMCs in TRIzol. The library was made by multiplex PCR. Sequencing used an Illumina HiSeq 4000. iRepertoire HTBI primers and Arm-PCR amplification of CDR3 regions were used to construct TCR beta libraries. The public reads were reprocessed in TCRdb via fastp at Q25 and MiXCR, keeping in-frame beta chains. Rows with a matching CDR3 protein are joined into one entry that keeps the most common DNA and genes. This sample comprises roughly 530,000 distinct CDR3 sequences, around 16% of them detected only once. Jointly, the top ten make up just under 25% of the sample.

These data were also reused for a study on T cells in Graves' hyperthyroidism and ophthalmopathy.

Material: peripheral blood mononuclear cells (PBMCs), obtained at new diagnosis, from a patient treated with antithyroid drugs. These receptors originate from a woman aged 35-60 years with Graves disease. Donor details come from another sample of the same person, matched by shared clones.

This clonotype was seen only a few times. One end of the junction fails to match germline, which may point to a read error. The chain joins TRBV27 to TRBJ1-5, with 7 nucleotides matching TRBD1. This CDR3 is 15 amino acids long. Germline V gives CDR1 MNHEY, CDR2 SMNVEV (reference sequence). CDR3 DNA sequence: TGTGCCAGCAGACCGACAGGGTATAGCGATCAGCCCCAGCATTTT. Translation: CASRPTGYSDQPQHF.

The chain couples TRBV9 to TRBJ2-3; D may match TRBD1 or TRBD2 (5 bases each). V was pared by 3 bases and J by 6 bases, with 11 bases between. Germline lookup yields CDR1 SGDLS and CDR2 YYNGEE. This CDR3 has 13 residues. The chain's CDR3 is CASSAGRWDTQYF. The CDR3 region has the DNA TGTGCCAGCAGCGCGGGGCGGTGGGATACGCAGTATTTT.

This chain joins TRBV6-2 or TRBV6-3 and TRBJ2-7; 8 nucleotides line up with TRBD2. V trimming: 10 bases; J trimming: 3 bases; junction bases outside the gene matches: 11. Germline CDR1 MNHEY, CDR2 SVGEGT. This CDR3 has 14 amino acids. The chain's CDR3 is CATQPLAGLYEQYF. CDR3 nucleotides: TGTGCCACTCAACCGCTAGCGGGCCTCTACGAGCAGTACTTC.

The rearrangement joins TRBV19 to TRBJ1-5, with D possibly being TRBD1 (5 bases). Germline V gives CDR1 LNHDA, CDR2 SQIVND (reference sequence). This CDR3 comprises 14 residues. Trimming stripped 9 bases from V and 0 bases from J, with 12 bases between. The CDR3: CASHYRSSNQPQHF. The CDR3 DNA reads TGTGCCAGCCACTACAGGAGTAGCAATCAGCCCCAGCATTTT.

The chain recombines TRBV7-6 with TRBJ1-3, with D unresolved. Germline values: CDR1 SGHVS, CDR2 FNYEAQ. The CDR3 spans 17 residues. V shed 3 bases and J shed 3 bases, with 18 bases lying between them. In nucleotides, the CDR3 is TGTGCCAGCAGCTTTGGCCAATTACGAGGAAATGGAAACACCATATATTTT. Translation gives CASSFGQLRGNGNTIYF.

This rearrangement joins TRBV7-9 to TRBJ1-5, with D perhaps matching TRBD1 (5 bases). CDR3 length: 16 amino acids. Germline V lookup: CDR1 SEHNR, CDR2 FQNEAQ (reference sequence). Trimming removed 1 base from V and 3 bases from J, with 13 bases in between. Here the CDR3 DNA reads TGTGCCAGCAGCTTAGGGTCCGGGACCTCCAATCAGCCCCAGCATTTT. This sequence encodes CASSLGSGTSNQPQHF.

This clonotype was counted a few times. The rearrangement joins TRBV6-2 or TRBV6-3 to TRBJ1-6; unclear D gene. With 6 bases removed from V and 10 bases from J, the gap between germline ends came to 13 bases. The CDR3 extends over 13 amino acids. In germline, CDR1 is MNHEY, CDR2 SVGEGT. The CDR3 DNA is TGTGCCAGCAGGGGTGTGAAGGGATCACCCCTCCACTTT. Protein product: CASRGVKGSPLHF.

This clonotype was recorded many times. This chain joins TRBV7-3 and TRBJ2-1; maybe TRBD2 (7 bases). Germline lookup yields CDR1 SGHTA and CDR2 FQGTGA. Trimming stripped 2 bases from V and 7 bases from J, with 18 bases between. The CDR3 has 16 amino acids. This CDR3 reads CASSLSGGPSMNEQFF. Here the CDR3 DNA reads TGTGCCAGCAGCTTATCGGGGGGCCCCTCGATGAATGAGCAGTTCTTC.

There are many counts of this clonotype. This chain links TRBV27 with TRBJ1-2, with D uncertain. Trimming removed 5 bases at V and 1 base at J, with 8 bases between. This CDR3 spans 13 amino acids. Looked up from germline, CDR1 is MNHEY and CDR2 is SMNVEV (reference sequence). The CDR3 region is CASSVEGNYGYTF. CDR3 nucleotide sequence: TGTGCCAGCAGTGTCGAGGGTAACTATGGCTACACCTTC.

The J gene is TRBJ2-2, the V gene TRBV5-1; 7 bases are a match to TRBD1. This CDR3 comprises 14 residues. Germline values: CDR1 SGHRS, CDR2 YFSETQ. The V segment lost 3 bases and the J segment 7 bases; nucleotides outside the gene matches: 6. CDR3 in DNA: TGCGCCAGCAGCTCAGACAGGGTCGTCGGGGAGCTGTTTTTT. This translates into CASSSDRVVGELFF. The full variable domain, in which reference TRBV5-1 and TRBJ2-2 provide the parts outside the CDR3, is KAGVTQTPRYLIKTRGQQVTLSCSPISGHRSVSWYQQTPGQGLQFLFEYFSETQRNKGNFPGRFSGRQFSNSRSEMNVSTLELGDSALYLCASSSDRVVGELFFGEGSRLTVL.

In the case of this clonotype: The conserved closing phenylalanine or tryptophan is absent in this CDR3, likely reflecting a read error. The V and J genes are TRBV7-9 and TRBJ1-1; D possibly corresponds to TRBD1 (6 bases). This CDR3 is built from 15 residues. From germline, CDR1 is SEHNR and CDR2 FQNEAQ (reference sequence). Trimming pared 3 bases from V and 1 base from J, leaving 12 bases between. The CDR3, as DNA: TGTGCCAGCAGCTTTCGGACAGCGACGAACACTGAAGCTTTCCTT. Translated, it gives CASSFRTATNTEAFL.

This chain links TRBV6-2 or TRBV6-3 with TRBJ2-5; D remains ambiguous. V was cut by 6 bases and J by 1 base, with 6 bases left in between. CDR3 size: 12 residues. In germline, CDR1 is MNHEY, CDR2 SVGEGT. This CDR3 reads CASSSFQETQYF. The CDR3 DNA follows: TGTGCCAGCAGCAGTTTCCAAGAGACCCAGTACTTC.

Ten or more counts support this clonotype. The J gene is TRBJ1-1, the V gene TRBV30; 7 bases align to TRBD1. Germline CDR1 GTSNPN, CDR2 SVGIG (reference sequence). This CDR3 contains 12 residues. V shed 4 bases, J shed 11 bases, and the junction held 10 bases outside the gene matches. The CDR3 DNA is TGTGCCTGGACCCTCGGGGACAGAAGGGCTTTCTTT. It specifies CAWTLGDRRAFF. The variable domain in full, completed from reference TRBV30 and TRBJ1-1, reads SQTIHQWPATLVQPVGSPLSLECTVEGTSNPNLYWYRQAAGRGLQLLFYSVGIGQISSEVPQNLSASRPQDRQFILSSKKLLLSDSGFYLCAWTLGDRRAFFGQGTRLTVV.

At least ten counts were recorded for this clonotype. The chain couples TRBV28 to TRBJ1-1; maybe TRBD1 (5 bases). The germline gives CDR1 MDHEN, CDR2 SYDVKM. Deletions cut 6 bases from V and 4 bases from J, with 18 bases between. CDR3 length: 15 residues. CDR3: CASSWGAVLSTEAFF. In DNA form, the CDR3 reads TGTGCCAGCAGCTGGGGCGCGGTATTGTCCACTGAAGCTTTCTTT.

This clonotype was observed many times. This CDR3 reads CAWSVFAVGEQYF. The CDR3 DNA is TGTGCCTGGAGTGTATTTGCGGTAGGGGAGCAGTACTTC. The V call is TRBV30, the J call TRBJ2-7; D call uncertain. Trimming pared 0 bases from V and 7 bases from J, leaving 13 bases between. The CDR3 extends over 13 amino acids. Germline V gives CDR1 GTSNPN, CDR2 SVGIG (reference sequence).

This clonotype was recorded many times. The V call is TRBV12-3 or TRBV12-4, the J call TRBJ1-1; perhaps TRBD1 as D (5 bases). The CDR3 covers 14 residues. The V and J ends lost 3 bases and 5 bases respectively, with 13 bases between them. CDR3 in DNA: TGTGCCAGCAGTTTTATTCAGGGTTTTACTGAAGCTTTCTTT. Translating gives CASSFIQGFTEAFF.

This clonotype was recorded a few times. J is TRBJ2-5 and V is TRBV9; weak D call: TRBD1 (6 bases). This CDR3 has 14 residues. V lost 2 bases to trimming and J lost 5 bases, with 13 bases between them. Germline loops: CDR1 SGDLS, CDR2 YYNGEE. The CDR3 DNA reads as TGTGCCAGCAGCGTCGGGGCGAGGGGGGAGACCCAGTACTTC. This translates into CASSVGARGETQYF.

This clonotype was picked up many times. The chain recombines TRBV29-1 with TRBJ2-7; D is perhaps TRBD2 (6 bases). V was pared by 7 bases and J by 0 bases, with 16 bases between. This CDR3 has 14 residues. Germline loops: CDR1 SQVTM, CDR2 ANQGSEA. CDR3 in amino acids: CSAGTSRSSYEQYF. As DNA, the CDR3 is TGCAGCGCCGGTACTAGCAGGAGCTCCTACGAGCAGTACTTC.

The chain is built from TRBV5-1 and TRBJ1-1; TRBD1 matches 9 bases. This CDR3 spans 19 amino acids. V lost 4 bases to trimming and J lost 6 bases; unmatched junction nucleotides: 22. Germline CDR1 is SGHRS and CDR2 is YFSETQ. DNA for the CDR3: TGCGCCAGCAGCGGAATGAGCTCCGGGACAGGGCCTTCAACGGCTGAAGCTTTCTTT. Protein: CASSGMSSGTGPSTAEAFF.

DNA for the CDR3: TGTGCCAGTAGGGCCCGGGACAGGGGGCAACAGCCCCAGCATTTT. Translating it yields CASRARDRGQQPQHF. This rearrangement joins TRBV19 to TRBJ1-5, with 12 bases that match TRBD1. Germline CDR1 reads LNHDA; CDR2 reads SQIVND (reference sequence). The length of the CDR3 is 15 residues. V lost 6 bases, J lost 7 bases, and 7 bases stayed unmatched.

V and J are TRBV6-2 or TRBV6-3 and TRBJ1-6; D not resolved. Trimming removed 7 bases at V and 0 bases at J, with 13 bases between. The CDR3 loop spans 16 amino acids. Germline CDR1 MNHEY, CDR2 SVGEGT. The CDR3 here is CASTRTASSYNSPLHF. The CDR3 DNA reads TGTGCCAGCACCCGGACGGCGAGCTCCTATAATTCACCCCTCCACTTT.

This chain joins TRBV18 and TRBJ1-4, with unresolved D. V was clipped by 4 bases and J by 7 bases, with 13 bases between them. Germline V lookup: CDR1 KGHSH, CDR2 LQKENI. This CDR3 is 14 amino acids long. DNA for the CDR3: TGTGCCAGCTCACTAGGAGGGCGGGCTGAAAAACTGTTTTTT. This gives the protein CASSLGGRAEKLFF.